This record concerns one TCR beta chain sequence. Antigen specificity is unknown. This sample was included in a study of T cell responses to AZD1222 COVID-19 vaccine. Assay: immunoSEQ multiplex PCR; the TCRdb copy retains only in-frame clones and omits some. This sample has about 88,000 clones; about 93% occur once, and the top ten carry 5.2%. V was clipped by 0 bases and J by 2 bases; unmatched bases: 2. Germline CDR1 is SGHRS and CDR2 is YFSETQ. The CDR3 length is 15 residues. Whole-study findings and limits: There were repertoire samples only from the period after the peak T cell response. Breadth and depth of Spike-specific TCRs rose after two AZD1222 doses. It should be noted that donors were predominantly white British and more often female, and clonal diversity was possibly underestimated. As reported, nearly half of all spike-specific TCRs target variant regions that are unmutated.

The sequence came from an adult in good health. The sequencing here drew on peripheral blood, taken on day 0 of MenACWY control vaccination. The chain links TRBV5-1 to TRBJ2-3; 8 bases align to TRBD1. The CDR3 DNA is TGCGCCAGCAGCTTGGAGGGACAGGTCACAGATACGCAGTATTTT. Translation gives CASSLEGQVTDTQYF.